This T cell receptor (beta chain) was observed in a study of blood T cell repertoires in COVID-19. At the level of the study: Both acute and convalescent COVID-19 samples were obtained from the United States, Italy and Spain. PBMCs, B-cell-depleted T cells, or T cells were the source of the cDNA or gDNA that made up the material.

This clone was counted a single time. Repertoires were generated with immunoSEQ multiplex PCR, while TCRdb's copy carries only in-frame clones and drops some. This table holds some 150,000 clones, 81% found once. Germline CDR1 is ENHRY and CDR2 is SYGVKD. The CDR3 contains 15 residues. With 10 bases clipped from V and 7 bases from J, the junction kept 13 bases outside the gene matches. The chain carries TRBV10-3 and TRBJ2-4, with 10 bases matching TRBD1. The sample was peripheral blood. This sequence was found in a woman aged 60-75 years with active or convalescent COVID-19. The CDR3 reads CATSDAGTGVNIQYF. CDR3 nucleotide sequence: TGTGCCACCTCCGACGCCGGGACAGGGGTTAACATTCAGTACTTC.